The 13 T cell receptor beta chains below come from one sample, sequenced in a study of T cell responses to AZD1222 COVID-19 vaccine. The method was immunoSEQ multiplex PCR; TCRdb's version includes in-frame clones alone and lacks a portion of them. This repertoire shows over 85,000 clones, around nine tenths found once; its top ten account for 10% to 15%. This material consisted of peripheral blood, taken on day 0 of AZD1222 vaccination. The receptors originated from an adult in good health.

This chain uses TRBV6-1 with TRBJ1-5; D is possibly TRBD1 (5 bases). V was trimmed by 2 bases and J by 6 bases, leaving 14 bases between them. Per germline, CDR1 MNHNS and CDR2 SASEGT. The length of the CDR3 is 15 residues. The CDR3 nucleotides read TGTGCCAGCAGTGAAATGGCCGCCGGGGGTCAGCCCCAGCATTTT. It codes for CASSEMAAGGQPQHF.

This clone was recorded only once. This chain links TRBV19 with TRBJ2-1, with D maybe TRBD1 (5 bases). Germline assignment: CDR1 LNHDA and CDR2 SQIVND (reference sequence). The V gene lost 5 bases and the J gene lost 3 bases, with 11 bases spanning the gap. The CDR3 runs to 14 residues. The CDR3 spells CASSFGANYNEQFF. The CDR3 nucleotides are TGTGCCAGTAGTTTTGGGGCGAACTACAATGAGCAGTTCTTC.

This sequence joins TRBV5-6 and TRBJ2-1; D is undetermined. Germline V gene data show CDR1 as SGHDT and CDR2 as YYEEEE. The CDR3 loop spans 14 amino acids. V dropped 0 bases and J dropped 6 bases, with 10 bases sitting between them. CDR3 nucleotide sequence: TGTGCCAGCAGCTTGGGCGTGGCGAGCAATGAGCAGTTCTTC. Translated: CASSLGVASNEQFF.

The V gene is TRBV10-1, the J gene TRBJ2-7, with 12 positions matching TRBD1. The CDR3 is made up of 19 amino acids. J gave up 7 bases and V 3 bases, and 19 bases lay outside the gene matches. Germline CDR1 and CDR2: WNHNN and SYGVQD (reference sequence). In DNA, the CDR3 is TGCGCCAGCAGTGAAGGATGCCCCGGGTGGGACAGGGGGCCGGGGGAGCAGTACTTC. Encoded protein: CASSEGCPGWDRGPGEQYF.

This chain connects TRBV6-5 to TRBJ2-3, with 11 positions matching TRBD2. CDR3 length: 16 residues. Trimming took 2 bases from V and 2 from J; bases not matched to a gene: 3. The germline CDR1 and CDR2 sequences are MNHEY and SVGAGI. CDR3 coding DNA: TGTGCCAGCAGTTACGTAGCGGGAGGGCCCACAGATACGCAGTATTTT. Translation: CASSYVAGGPTDTQYF.

This clone was detected once. The V and J genes are TRBV28 and TRBJ1-5; the D is unclear. Germline lookup yields CDR1 MDHEN and CDR2 SYDVKM. Trimming cost V 8 bases and J 0 bases, with 8 bases left between them. The CDR3 has 13 residues. The CDR3 DNA reads as TGTGCCAGCGAACCCTATAGCAATCAGCCCCAGCATTTT. Amino acids: CASEPYSNQPQHF.

The chain combines TRBV28 with TRBJ1-5; D is perhaps TRBD1 (5 bases). Germline V gives CDR1 MDHEN, CDR2 SYDVKM. CDR3 length equals 16 residues. With 6 bases removed from V and 3 bases from J, the gap between germline ends came to 18 bases. CDR3 nucleotides: TGTGCCAGCAGCATCCTAGGTCAGGGTTACAATCAGCCCCAGCATTTT. Protein: CASSILGQGYNQPQHF.

This rearrangement joins TRBV5-6 to TRBJ2-7, with 9 nucleotides matching TRBD1. This CDR3 region has 15 residues. Germline V gene sequence: CDR1 SGHDT, CDR2 YYEEEE. The J segment lost 6 bases and the V segment lost 4 bases, leaving 11 bases of the junction unmatched. The CDR3 region has the DNA TGTGCCAGCAGCCGACCGGGACAGGGAATGAGCGAGCAGTACTTC. This encodes CASSRPGQGMSEQYF.

The chain recombines TRBV4-1 with TRBJ1-1, with a possible D match to TRBD1 (5 bases). CDR1 is MGHRA and CDR2 is YSYEKL in the germline V gene. V was cut by 0 bases and J by 11 bases, with 16 bases left in between. This CDR3 region has 14 residues. CDR3 nucleotides: TGCGCCAGCAGCCAAGAACTATCCACGTGGGGGGCTTTCTTT. Its protein is CASSQELSTWGAFF.

The gene calls are TRBV15 and TRBJ1-4; D not certain. The germline gives CDR1 LNHNV, CDR2 YYDKDF (reference sequence). The ends were cut back, 1 base at V and 0 bases at J, with 12 bases in the middle. The CDR3 is made up of 17 amino acids. The CDR3: CATSRVLSPATNEKLFF. For the CDR3, the DNA is TGTGCCACCAGCAGAGTCCTATCTCCTGCAACTAATGAAAAACTGTTTTTT.

The J gene is TRBJ2-5, the V gene TRBV5-5; D could derive from TRBD1 or TRBD2 (6 bases each). Germline V gene sequence: CDR1 SGHKS, CDR2 YYEKEE (reference sequence). V was clipped by 4 bases and J by 4 bases, with 17 bases between them. The CDR3 has 15 residues. CDR3 sequence (DNA): TGTGCCAGCAGCACATCTCCACAGGGAGGAGAGACCCAGTACTTC. This encodes CASSTSPQGGETQYF.

CDR3 residues: CASSSRASTDTQYF. For the CDR3, the DNA is TGTGCCAGCAGCTCACGGGCTAGCACAGATACGCAGTATTTT. This chain uses TRBV9 with TRBJ2-3, with D uncertain. Germline V CDR1 and CDR2: SGDLS, YYNGEE. The CDR3 has 14 residues. The V gene lost 4 bases and the J gene lost 0 bases, with 9 bases spanning the gap. The whole variable domain, filled in from reference TRBV9 and TRBJ2-3, reads DSGVTQTPKHLITATGQRVTLRCSPRSGDLSVYWYQQSLDQGLQFLIQYYNGEERAKGNILERFSAQQFPDLHSELNLSSLELGDSALYFCASSSRASTDTQYFGPGTRLTVL.

V and J are TRBV9 and TRBJ1-1, with D uncertain. The V end was cut by 7 bases, the J end by 4 bases, with 14 bases between. The CDR3 length is 13 residues. Per the germline V gene, CDR1 is SGDLS and CDR2 is YYNGEE. CDR3 sequence (DNA): TGTGCCAGCGGAGTTTCATCGGTCACTGAAGCTTTCTTT. This sequence encodes CASGVSSVTEAFF.